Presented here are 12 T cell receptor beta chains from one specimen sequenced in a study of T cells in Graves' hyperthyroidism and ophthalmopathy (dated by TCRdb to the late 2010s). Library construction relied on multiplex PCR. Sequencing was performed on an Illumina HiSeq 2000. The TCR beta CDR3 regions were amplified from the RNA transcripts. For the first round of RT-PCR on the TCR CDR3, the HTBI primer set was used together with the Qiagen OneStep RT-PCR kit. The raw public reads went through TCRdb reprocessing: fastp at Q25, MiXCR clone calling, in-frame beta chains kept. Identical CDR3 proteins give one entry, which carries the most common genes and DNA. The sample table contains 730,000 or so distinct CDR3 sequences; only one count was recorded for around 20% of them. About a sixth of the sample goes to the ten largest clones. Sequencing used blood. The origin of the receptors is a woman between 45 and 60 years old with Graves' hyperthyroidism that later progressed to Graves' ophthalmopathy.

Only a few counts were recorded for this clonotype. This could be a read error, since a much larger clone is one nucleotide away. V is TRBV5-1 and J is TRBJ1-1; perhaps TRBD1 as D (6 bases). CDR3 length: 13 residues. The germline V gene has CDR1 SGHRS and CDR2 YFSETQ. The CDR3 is CASSPGEDTDAFF. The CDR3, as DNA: TGCGCCAGCAGCCCAGGGGAAGACACTGACGCTTTCTTT.

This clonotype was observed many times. The CDR3 spells CNYQGQYF. CDR3 sequence (DNA): TGTAACTATCAGGGGCAGTATTTT. The V and J genes are TRBV18 and TRBJ2-3, with D possibly being TRBD1 (5 bases). The CDR3 totals 8 residues. Germline V CDR1 and CDR2: KGHSH, LQKENI.

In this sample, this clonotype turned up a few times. Written as DNA, the CDR3 is TGTGCCATCGCTAGGGAGGGGGAAGGAAGTCAGCCCCAGCATTTT. Translation gives CAIAREGEGSQPQHF. The V call is TRBV10-3, the J call TRBJ1-5, with D maybe TRBD1 (6 bases). Germline V gene data show CDR1 as ENHRY and CDR2 as SYGVKD. This CDR3 spans 15 amino acids. V was pared by 8 bases and J by 6 bases, with 20 bases between.

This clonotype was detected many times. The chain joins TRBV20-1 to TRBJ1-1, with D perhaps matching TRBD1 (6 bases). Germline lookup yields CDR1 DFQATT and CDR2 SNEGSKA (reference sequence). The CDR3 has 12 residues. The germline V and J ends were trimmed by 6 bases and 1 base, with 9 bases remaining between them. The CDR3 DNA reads TGCAGTGCGCAGACAGGGAACACTGAAGCTTTCTTT. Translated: CSAQTGNTEAFF.

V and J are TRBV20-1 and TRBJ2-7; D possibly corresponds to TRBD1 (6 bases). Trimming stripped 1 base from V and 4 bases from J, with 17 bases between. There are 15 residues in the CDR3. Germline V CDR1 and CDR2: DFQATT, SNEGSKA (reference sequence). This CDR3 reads CSARGGHPSLYEQYF. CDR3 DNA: TGCAGTGCTAGAGGGGGACACCCGTCCCTTTACGAGCAGTACTTC.

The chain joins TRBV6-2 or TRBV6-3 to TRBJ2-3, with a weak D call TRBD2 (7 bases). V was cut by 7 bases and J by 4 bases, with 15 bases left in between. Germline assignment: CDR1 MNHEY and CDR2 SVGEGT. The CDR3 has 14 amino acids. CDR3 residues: CASNQGGGPDTQYF. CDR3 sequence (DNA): TGTGCCAGCAATCAGGGAGGGGGACCAGATACGCAGTATTTT.

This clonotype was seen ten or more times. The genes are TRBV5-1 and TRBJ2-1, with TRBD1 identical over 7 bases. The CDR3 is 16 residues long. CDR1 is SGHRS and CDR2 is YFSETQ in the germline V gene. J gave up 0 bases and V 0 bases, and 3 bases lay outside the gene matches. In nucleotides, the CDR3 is TGCGCCAGCAGCTTGGACCAGGGGGTCTCCTACAATGAGCAGTTCTTC. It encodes CASSLDQGVSYNEQFF.

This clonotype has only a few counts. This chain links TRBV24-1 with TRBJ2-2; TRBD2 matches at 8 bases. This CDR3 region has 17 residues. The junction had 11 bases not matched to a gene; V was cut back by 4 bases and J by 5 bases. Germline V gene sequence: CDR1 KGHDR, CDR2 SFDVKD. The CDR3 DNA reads TGTGCCACCAGTGAACCAAGTAGCGGGGCGGGAACCGGGGAGCTGTTTTTT. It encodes CATSEPSSGAGTGELFF.

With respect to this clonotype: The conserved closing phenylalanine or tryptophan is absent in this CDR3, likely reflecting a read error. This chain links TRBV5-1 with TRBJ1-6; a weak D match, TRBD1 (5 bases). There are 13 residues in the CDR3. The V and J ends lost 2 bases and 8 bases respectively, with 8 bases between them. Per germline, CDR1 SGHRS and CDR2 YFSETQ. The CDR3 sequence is CASSFQGDSPLHL. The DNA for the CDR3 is TGCGCCAGCAGCTTCCAGGGCGATTCACCCCTCCACCTT.

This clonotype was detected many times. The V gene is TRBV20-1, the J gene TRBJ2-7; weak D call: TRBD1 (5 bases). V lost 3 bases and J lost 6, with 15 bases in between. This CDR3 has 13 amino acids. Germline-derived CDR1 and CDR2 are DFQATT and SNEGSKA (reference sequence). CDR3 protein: CSARAQGFSEQYF. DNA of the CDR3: TGCAGTGCTAGGGCTCAGGGCTTCTCCGAGCAGTACTTC.

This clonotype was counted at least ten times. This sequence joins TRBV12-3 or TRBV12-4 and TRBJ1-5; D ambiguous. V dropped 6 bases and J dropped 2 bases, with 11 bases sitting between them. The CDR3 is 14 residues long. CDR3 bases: TGTGCCAGCAGCCGAGGCCGGGGCAATCAGCCCCAGCATTTT. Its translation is CASSRGRGNQPQHF.

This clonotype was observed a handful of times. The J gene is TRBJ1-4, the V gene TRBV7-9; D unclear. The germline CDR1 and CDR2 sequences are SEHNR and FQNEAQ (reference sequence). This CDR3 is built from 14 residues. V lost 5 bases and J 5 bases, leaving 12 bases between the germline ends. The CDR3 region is CASSPAGRNEKLFF. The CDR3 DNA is TGTGCCAGCAGCCCTGCCGGGAGGAATGAAAAACTGTTTTTT.